The 13 T cell receptor beta chains presented below share a single source sample, sequenced in a study of Graves' ophthalmopathy and Graves' hyperthyroidism (dated by TCRdb to about 2018). Data came from an Illumina HiSeq 2000. For repertoire sequencing, the TCR beta CDR3 regions were amplified from RNA transcripts. A first-round RT-PCR used HTBI primers with the Qiagen OneStep RT-PCR kit, followed by a second-round multiplex PCR, size selection and purification. TCRdb applied fastp at Q25 and MiXCR to the public reads, then kept only in-frame beta chains. Rows matching on CDR3 protein sequence are summarized as one entry with the most common DNA and genes. The sample table shows approximately 700,000 distinct CDR3 sequences, and roughly two fifths are seen once. In total, the top ten clones hold less than 55% of the sample. Sequenced input: peripheral blood. These TCRs come from an adult man with Graves' ophthalmopathy.

The gene calls are TRBV2 and TRBJ1-2, with D perhaps matching TRBD1 (6 bases). V was pared by 6 bases and J by 3 bases, with 14 bases between. Germline V gene lookup returns CDR1 SNHLY and CDR2 FYNNEI. The CDR3 length is 14 residues. CDR3 loop: CASRLPGVYYGYTF. The CDR3 DNA sequence: TGTGCCAGCAGACTTCCAGGGGTCTACTATGGCTACACCTTC.

The V gene is TRBV20-1, the J gene TRBJ1-1; 8 positions match TRBD1. V trimming: 6 bases; J trimming: 5 bases; junction bases outside the gene matches: 5. In germline, CDR1 is DFQATT, CDR2 SNEGSKA (reference sequence). The CDR3 has 12 amino acids. CDR3 amino acids: CSARYRGTEAFF. For the CDR3, the DNA is TGCAGTGCGCGTTACAGGGGGACTGAAGCTTTCTTT.

Notes on this clonotype: It may be a read error: a sequence one base away is much more abundant. The missing conserved phenylalanine or tryptophan at the end of this CDR3 makes a read error likely. DNA of the CDR3: TGTGCCAGCAGTTTGGGATACACTGGGGCCAACGTCCTGACTTCC. This codes for CASSLGYTGANVLTS. The chain combines TRBV25-1 with TRBJ2-6, with D uncertain. This CDR3 has 15 residues. CDR1 is MGHDK, CDR2 SYGVNS, per germline. V was shortened by 5 bases and J by 2 bases, with 10 bases between the two germline ends.

This clonotype was picked up many times. The rearrangement links TRBV7-2 to TRBJ1-2; 8 bases map to TRBD1. This CDR3 is 13 amino acids long. J was trimmed by 7 bases and V by 6 bases; bases with no gene match: 7. CDR1 is SGHTA and CDR2 is FQGNSA in the germline V gene. The CDR3 region has the DNA TGTGCCAGCAGTCGACAGGGGCCCCGTGGCTACACCTTC. Protein sequence: CASSRQGPRGYTF. The variable domain in full, with the rest retrieved from reference TRBV7-2 and TRBJ1-2, is GAGVSQSPSNKVTEKGKDVELRCDPISGHTALYWYRQSLGQGLEFLIYFQGNSAPDKSGLPSDRFSAERTGGSVSTLTIQRTQQEDSAVYLCASSRQGPRGYTFGSGTRLTVV.

This clonotype has more than one count but fewer than ten. The chain couples TRBV12-3 or TRBV12-4 to TRBJ1-5, with TRBD1 matching over 7 bases. CDR3 length: 15 residues. Unmatched junction bases numbered 10, after V lost 6 bases and J lost 5 bases. CDR3 residues: CASSMTGIRDQPQHF. CDR3 nucleotide sequence: TGTGCCAGCAGCATGACAGGGATCCGCGATCAGCCCCAGCATTTT.

The DNA of the CDR3 is TGCAGCGTTGTGGGGGCGAGTGAAAAACTGTTTTTT. Amino acid sequence: CSVVGASEKLFF. This chain connects TRBV29-1 to TRBJ1-4, with a weak D call TRBD1 (6 bases). The ends were cut back, 4 bases at V and 7 bases at J, with 10 bases in the middle. Germline V gene sequence: CDR1 SQVTM, CDR2 ANQGSEA. CDR3 length: 12 amino acids.

This clonotype was detected ten times or more. Here the CDR3 reads CAISPTGGGQPQHF. The DNA for the CDR3 is TGTGCCATCAGTCCCACAGGGGGAGGACAGCCCCAGCATTTT. The V call is TRBV10-3, the J call TRBJ1-5; 8 positions match TRBD1. The germline CDR1 and CDR2 sequences are ENHRY and SYGVKD. CDR3 length: 14 residues. J lost 7 bases, V lost 5 bases, and 7 bases had no gene match.

This chain links TRBV7-9 with TRBJ1-2; possible D gene TRBD1, 5 bases. Trimming pared 5 bases from V and 1 base from J, leaving 14 bases between. The CDR3 runs 15 residues. Germline CDR1 SEHNR, CDR2 FQNEAQ (reference sequence). The CDR3, as DNA: TGTGCCAGCAGCCAAGCGACCAGGGATAACTATGGCTACACCTTC. Its protein is CASSQATRDNYGYTF.

The J gene is TRBJ1-2, the V gene TRBV2; D is ambiguous. Germline CDR1 and CDR2: SNHLY and FYNNEI. The CDR3 totals 14 residues. The V end lost 5 bases, the J end lost 0 bases, and 10 bases lay between the germline ends. The CDR3 nucleotides read TGTGCCAGCAGTAGAGATAAAGCTAACTATGGCTACACCTTC. Translating it yields CASSRDKANYGYTF.

This chain connects TRBV20-1 to TRBJ1-2; 12 bases map to TRBD1. CDR1 DFQATT and CDR2 SNEGSKA come from the germline V gene (reference sequence). The CDR3 consists of 13 residues. J gave up 6 bases and V 8 bases, and 7 bases lay outside the gene matches. This chain's CDR3 is CSNRDRGLNGYTF. The CDR3, as DNA: TGCAGTAACCGGGACAGGGGGCTGAATGGCTACACCTTC.

This clonotype was seen only a few times. The chain employs TRBV7-2 and TRBJ1-4, with D possibly being TRBD1 (5 bases). V lost 5 bases to trimming and J lost 3 bases, with 10 bases between them. Germline lookup yields CDR1 SGHTA and CDR2 FQGNSA. The CDR3 spans 14 residues. The CDR3, as DNA: TGTGCCAGCAGCATCAGGGCTGCTAATGAAAAACTGTTTTTT. Its translation is CASSIRAANEKLFF.

For the CDR3, the DNA is TGTGCCAGCAGCCTTACCCGGGACAGAGACCTGACTTTC. Protein: CASSLTRDRDLTF. V usage is TRBV7-9 and J usage is TRBJ2-6; TRBD1 aligns across 7 bases. The CDR3 totals 13 residues. Germline CDR1 reads SEHNR; CDR2 reads FQNEAQ (reference sequence). The junction had 10 bases not matched to a gene; V was cut back by 5 bases and J by 15 bases.

This sequence joins TRBV28 and TRBJ2-5; TRBD1 aligns across 8 bases. Trimming cost V 5 bases and J 4 bases; bases outside gene matches: 6. This CDR3 has 14 residues. Germline CDR1 reads MDHEN; CDR2 reads SYDVKM. Here the CDR3 DNA reads TGTGCCAGCAGTACCGGGACAGGCGGAGAGACCCAGTACTTC. It encodes CASSTGTGGETQYF.